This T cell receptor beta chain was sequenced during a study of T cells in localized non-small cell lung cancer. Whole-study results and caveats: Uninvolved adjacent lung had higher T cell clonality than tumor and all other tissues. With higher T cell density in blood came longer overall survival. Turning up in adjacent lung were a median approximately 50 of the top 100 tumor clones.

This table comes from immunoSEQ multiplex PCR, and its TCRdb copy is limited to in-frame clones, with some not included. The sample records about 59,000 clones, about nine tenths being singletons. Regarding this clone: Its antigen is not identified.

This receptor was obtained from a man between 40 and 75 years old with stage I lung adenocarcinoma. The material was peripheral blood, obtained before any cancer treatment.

Here the CDR3 DNA reads TGTGCCAGTAGTACTCCCCGAAATGGACTAGCGGACTCCTACGAGCAGTACTTC. Translation: CASSTPRNGLADSYEQYF. This chain joins TRBV19 and TRBJ2-7, with TRBD2 matching 10 bases. The CDR3 is 18 amino acids. CDR1 and CDR2 (germline): LNHDA, SQIVND (reference sequence). Trimming took 4 bases from V and 0 from J; bases not matched to a gene: 12.